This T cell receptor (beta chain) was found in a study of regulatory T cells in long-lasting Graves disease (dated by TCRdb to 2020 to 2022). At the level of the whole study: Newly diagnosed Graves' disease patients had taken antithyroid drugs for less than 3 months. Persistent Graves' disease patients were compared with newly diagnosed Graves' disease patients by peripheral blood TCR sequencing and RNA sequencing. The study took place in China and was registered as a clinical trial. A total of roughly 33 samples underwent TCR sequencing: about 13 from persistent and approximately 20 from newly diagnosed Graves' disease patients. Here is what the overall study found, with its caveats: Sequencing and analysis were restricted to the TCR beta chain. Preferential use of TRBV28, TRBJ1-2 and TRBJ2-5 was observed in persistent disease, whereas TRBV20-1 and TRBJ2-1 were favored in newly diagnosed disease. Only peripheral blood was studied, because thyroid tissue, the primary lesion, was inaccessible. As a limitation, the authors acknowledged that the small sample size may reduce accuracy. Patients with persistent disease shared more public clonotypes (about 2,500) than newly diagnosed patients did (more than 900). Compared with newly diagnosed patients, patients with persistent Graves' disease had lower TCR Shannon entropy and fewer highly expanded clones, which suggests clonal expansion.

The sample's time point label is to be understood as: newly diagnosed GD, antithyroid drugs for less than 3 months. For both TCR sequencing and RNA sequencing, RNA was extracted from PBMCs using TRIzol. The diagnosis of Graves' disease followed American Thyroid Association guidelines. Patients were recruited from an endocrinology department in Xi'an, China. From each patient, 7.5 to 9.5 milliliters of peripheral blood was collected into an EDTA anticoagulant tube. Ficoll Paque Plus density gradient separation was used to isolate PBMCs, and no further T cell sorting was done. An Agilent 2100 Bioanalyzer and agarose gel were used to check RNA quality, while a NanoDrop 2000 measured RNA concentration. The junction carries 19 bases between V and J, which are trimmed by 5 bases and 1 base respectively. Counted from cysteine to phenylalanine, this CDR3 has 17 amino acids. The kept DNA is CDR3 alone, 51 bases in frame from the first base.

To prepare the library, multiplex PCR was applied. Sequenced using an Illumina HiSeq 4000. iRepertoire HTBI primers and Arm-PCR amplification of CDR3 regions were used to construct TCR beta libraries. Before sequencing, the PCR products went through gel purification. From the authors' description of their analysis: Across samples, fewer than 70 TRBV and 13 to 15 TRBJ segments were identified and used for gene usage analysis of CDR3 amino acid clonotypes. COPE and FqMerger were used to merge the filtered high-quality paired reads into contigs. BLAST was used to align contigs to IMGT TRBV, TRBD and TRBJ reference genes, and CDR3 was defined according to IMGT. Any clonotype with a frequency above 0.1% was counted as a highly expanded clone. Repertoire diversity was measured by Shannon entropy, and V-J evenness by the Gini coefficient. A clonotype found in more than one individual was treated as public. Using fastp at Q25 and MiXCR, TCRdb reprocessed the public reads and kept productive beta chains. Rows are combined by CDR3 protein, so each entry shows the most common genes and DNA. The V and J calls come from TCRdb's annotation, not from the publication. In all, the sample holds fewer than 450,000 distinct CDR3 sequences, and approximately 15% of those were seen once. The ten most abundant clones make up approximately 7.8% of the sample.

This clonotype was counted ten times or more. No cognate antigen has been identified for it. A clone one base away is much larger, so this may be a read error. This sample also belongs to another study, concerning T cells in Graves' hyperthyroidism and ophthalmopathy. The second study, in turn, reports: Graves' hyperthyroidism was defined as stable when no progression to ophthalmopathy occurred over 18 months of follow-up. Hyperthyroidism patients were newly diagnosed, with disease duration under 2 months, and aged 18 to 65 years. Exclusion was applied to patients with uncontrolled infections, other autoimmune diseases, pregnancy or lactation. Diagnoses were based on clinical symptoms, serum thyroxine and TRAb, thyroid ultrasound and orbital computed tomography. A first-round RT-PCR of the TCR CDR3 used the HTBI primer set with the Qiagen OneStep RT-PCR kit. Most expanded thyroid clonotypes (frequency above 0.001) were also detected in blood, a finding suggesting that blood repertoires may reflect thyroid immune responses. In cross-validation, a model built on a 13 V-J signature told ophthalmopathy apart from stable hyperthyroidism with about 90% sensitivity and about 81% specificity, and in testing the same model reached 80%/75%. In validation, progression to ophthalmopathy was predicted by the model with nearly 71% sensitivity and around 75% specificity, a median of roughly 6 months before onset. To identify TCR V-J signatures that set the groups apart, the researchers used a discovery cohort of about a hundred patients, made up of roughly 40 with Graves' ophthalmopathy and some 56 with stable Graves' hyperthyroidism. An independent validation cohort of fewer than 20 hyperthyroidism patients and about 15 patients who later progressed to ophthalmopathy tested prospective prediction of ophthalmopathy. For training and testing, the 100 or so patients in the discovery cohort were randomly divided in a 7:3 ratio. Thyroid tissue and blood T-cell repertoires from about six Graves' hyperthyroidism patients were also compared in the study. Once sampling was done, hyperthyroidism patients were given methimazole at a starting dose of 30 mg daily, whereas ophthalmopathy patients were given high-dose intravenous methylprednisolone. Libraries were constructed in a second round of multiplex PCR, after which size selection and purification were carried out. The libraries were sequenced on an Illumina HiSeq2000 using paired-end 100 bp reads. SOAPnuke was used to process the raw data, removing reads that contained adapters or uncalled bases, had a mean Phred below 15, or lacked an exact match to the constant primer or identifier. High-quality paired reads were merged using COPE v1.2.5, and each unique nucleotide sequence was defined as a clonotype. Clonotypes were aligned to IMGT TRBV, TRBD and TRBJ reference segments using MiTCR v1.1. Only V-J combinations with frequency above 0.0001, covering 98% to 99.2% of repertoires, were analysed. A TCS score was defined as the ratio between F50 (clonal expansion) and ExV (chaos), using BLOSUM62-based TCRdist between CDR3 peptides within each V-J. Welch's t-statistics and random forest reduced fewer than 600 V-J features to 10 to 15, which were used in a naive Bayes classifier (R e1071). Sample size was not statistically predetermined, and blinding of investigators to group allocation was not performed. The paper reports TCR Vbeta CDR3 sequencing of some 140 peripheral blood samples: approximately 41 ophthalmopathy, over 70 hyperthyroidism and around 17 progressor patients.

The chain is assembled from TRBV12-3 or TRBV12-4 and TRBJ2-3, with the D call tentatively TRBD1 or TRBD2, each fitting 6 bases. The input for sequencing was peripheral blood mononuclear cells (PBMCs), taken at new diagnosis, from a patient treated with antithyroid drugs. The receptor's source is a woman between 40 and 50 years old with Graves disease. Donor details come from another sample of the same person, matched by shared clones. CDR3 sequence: CASSARGLTGRTDTQYF. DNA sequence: TGTGCCAGCAGTGCCCGGGGGCTAACGGGACGCACAGATACGCAGTATTTT.